The T cell receptor beta chain described here comes from a study of T cells in Graves' hyperthyroidism and ophthalmopathy. Study-level results: The model's output predicted ophthalmopathy at a median of roughly 6.9 months prior to onset. Ophthalmopathy was told apart from stable hyperthyroidism by a 13 V-J model. Most thyroid clonotypes that were expanded above 0.001 also turned up in blood.

The germline V gene encodes CDR1 MDHEN and CDR2 SYDVKM. V dropped 7 bases and J dropped 4; count of bases not matched to a gene: 3. CDR3 length: 13 amino acids. Uncontrolled infection, other autoimmune disease, pregnancy or lactation barred patients from enrollment. TCR beta CDR3 region amplification was performed from RNA transcripts. When the TCR CDR3 underwent first-round RT-PCR, the HTBI primer set was used. Using its own MiXCR run on the multiplex PCR reads, TCRdb lists one record per CDR3 protein. The table records 500,000 to 600,000 distinct CDR3 sequences, roughly 17% of them present only once. In this sample, this clonotype turned up many times. What it binds is not known.

This chain uses TRBV28 with TRBJ2-1, with 8 bases that match TRBD2. The origin of this receptor is a woman between 18 and 29 years old with Graves' hyperthyroidism. Sequences were obtained from blood. CDR3: CASNQREYNEQFF. The CDR3 nucleotides are TGTGCCAGCAACCAGCGGGAGTACAATGAGCAGTTCTTC. The complete variable domain, with remaining parts taken from reference TRBV28 and TRBJ2-1, reads DVKVTQSSRYLVKRTGEKVFLECVQDMDHENMFWYRQDPGLGLRLIYFSYDVKMKEKGDIPEGYSVSREKKERFSLILESASTNQTSMYLCASNQREYNEQFFGPGTRLTVL.